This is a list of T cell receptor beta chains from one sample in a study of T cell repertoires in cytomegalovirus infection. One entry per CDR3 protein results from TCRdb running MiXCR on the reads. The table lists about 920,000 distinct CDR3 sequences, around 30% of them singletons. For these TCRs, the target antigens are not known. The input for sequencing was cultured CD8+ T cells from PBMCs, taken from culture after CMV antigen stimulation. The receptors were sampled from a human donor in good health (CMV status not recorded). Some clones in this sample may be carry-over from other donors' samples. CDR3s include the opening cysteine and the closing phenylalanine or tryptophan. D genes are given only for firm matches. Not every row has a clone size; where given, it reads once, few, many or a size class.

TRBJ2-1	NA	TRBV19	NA	CASSISRAGYNEQFF	TGTGCCAGTAGTATAAGCAGGGCAGGTTACAATGAGCAGTTCTTC
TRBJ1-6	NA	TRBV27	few	CASSPRDPVSSYNSPLHF	TGTGCCAGCAGTCCGCGGGACCCCGTGAGCTCCTATAATTCACCCCTCCACTTT
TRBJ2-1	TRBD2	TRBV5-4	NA	CASSPKRGFYNEQFF	TGTGCCAGCAGCCCAAAGCGGGGCTTCTACAATGAGCAGTTCTTC
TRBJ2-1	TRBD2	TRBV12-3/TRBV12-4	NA	CASSFASGGQRNEQFF	TGTGCCAGCAGTTTCGCTAGCGGGGGCCAAAGGAATGAGCAGTTCTTC
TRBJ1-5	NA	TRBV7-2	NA	CASSLGAGGYSNQPQHF	TGTGCCAGCAGTCTAGGGGCGGGGGGATATAGCAATCAGCCCCAGCATTTT
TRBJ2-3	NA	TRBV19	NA	CASSARGFDGADTQYF	TGTGCCAGTAGTGCCCGTGGATTCGACGGCGCAGATACGCAGTATTTT
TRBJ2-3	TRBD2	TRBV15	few	CATSRDLGGGFTDTQYF	TGTGCCACCAGCAGAGATCTCGGCGGGGGATTCACAGATACGCAGTATTTT
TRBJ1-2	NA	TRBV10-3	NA	CAISESITGYLNGYTF	TGTGCCATCAGTGAGTCGATTACAGGATACCTAAATGGCTACACCTTC
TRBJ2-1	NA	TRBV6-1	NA	CASSEREGGGYYNEQFF	TGTGCCAGCAGTGAAAGGGAGGGGGGAGGCTATTACAATGAGCAGTTCTTC
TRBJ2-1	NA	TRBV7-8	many	CASSLRQRLVDEQFF	TGTGCCAGCAGCCTGAGACAGAGGCTAGTTGATGAGCAGTTCTTC
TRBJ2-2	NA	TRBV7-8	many	CASSLPANTGELFF	TGTGCCAGCAGCTTACCTGCAAACACCGGGGAGCTGTTTTTT
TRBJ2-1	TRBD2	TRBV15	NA	CATSRVSGNSYNEQFF	TGTGCCACCAGCAGAGTCAGCGGGAACTCCTACAATGAGCAGTTCTTC
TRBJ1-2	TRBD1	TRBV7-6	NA	CASSPNLGTVRGYTF	TGTGCCAGCAGCCCGAACCTCGGGACAGTCCGTGGCTACACCTTC
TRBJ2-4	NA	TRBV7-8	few	CASSLGHSVIAKNIQYF	TGTGCCAGCAGCTTAGGGCACAGCGTTATAGCCAAAAACATTCAGTACTTC
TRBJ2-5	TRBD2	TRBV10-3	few	CAIRSERGSDQETQYF	TGTGCCATCAGGAGTGAGCGGGGGTCCGATCAAGAGACCCAGTACTTC
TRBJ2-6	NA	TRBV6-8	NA	CASSPSWPDVLTF	TGTGCCAGCAGTCCCTCTTGGCCCGACGTCCTGACTTTC
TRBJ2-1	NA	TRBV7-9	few	CASRDPYNEQFF	TGTGCCAGCCGGGACCCGTACAATGAGCAGTTCTTC
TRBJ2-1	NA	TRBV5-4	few	CASSLDGSDEQFF	TGTGCCAGCAGCTTGGATGGATCCGATGAGCAGTTCTTC
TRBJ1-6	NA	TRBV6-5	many	CASSYSRREGWPLHF	TGTGCCAGCAGTTACTCGCGAAGGGAAGGATGGCCCCTCCACTTT
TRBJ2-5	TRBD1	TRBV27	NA	CASSFLSTGTGRETQYF	TGTGCCAGCAGTTTTTTATCTACCGGGACAGGAAGGGAGACCCAGTACTTC
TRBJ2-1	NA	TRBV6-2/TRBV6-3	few	CASSYSVAVSYNEQFF	TGTGCCAGCAGTTACTCGGTGGCAGTTTCCTACAATGAGCAGTTCTTC